This TCR beta chain appears in the sequencing data of a study of blood T cells in healthy people across ages. A sample-barcoded 5' primer and a J-beta primer mix were used in a second PCR of roughly 7 to 12 cycles. TCRdb passed the 5' RACE reads through MiXCR, listing each CDR3 protein once. This sample has 850,000 or so distinct CDR3 sequences, with around 26% found just once. For every donor, a draw yielded about 9.7 milliliters of peripheral blood. In each sample, at least 6 million PBMCs were isolated. Whole-study findings and limits: Researchers said unsorted PBMCs prevented a conclusive naive versus antigen-experienced comparison.

On this clonotype itself: Its specificity is not known. This may come from a read error, since a much larger clone is one base off.

Per the germline V gene, CDR1 is LGHNA and CDR2 is YSLEER. The V end lost 1 base, the J end lost 5 bases, and 18 bases lay between the germline ends. CDR3 size: 17 residues. The sequenced sample consisted of blood. The TCR was taken from a woman older than 75 in good health. The chain links TRBV4-3 to TRBJ2-1; D is possibly TRBD1 or TRBD2 (5 bases each). The CDR3 here is CASSQGSGRHGNNEQFF. CDR3 bases: TGCGCCAGCAGCCAAGGTTCGGGACGACATGGTAACAATGAGCAGTTCTTC.